This TCR beta chain was sequenced during a study of blood T cell repertoires in COVID-19 (dated by TCRdb to the early 2020s). At the level of the whole study: Samples covering the acute and convalescent phases of COVID-19 were provided by collaborators in the United States, Italy and Spain. The prospective study material was composed of cDNA or gDNA derived from T cells, B-cell-depleted T cells, or PBMCs. Deeply sampled blood TCRbeta repertoires from subjects exposed to, actively infected with, or recovered from COVID-19 were included in the dataset. A freely available public database, intended as a resource for researchers studying the immune response to SARS-CoV-2, is where the repertoires were released. Samples were obtained from the ongoing ImmuneRACE study (first 160 participants) and from 1,254 subjects provided by 6 global collaborators. Nearly every sample came with metadata listing a de-identified subject ID, COVID-19 status, age in years and sex. Where available, HLA class I and class II types were obtained from metadata supplied by the sample provider rather than from assay-based typing. Study-wide conclusions, independent of this receptor: Clinical and demographic metadata were provided uncurated, with the amount varying by source and participant.

Notes on this clone: No cognate antigen has been identified for it. Per-base qualities were not stored, and no clone one base away is much larger.

The immunoSEQ Assay, a bias-controlled multiplex PCR, was used to amplify TCRbeta CDR3 regions from genomic DNA. The authors' pipeline ran thus. The number of nucleated cells in each sample was estimated by amplification of reference gene primers within the assay. Sequence reads were collapsed and filtered to measure the absolute abundance of every unique TCRbeta CDR3 rearrangement. For each sample, productive Simpson clonality was calculated by taking the square root of Simpson's diversity index across productive rearrangements. TCRdb obtained this table from immuneACCESS and retained in-frame rearrangements with V and J assigned. These tables miss some clones; where compared with another copy, unresolved V genes account for less than half of the shortfall, and the remainder is unexplained. The V and J calls and clone size were taken over from that table, and D and trimming were inferred from the DNA. Across this sample there are some 320,000 clones, with roughly 90% seen only once. The top ten clonotypes cover 2% to 3% of the sample.

Per the germline V gene, MNHEY is the CDR1 and SVGEGT is the CDR2. V is shortened by 6 bases, J by 0 bases, and the region joining them spans 6 bases. Taken from cysteine to phenylalanine, the CDR3 has 12 residues. The read is trimmed to its CDR3 DNA, 36 bases read in frame from base 1. Enrolling through a virtual design, the prospective study's participants ranged in age from roughly 18 to 95 years and lived across roughly 23 United States geographic areas. To assign participants to cohorts, the prospective study relied on clinical history that participants themselves reported in a screening survey and a study questionnaire. Recovered participants in ImmuneRACE Cohort 3 were defined by two consecutive negative NP/OP PCR tests, clearance by a healthcare professional, or resolution of symptoms. In the prospective study, whole blood, serum and a nasopharyngeal or oropharyngeal swab were collected from each participant by mobile phlebotomists. Participants in the prospective study had the option to provide additional blood draws and questionnaires over a roughly two-month period. Before DNA extraction, blood samples from the prospective study were shipped at room temperature or frozen.

The TCR originated in a man in his fifties or sixties who had recovered from COVID-19. The sequenced sample was PBMCs or T cells enriched from blood (not recorded which). Recombination linked TRBV6-2 or TRBV6-3 to TRBJ2-7; no D gene call is confident. The CDR3 region has the sequence CASSTNSYEQYF. The DNA sequence is as follows: TGTGCCAGCAGCACAAACTCCTACGAGCAGTACTTC.